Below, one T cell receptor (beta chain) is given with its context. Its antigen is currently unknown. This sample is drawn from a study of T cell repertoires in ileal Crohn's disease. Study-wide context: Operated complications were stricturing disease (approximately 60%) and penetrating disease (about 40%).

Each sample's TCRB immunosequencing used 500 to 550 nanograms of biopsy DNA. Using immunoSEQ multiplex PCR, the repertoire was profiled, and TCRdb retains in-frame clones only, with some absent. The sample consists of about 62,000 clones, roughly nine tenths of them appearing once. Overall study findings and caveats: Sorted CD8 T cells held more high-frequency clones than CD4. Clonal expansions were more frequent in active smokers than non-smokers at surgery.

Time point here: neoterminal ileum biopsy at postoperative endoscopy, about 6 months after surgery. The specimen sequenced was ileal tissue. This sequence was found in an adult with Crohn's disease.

The CDR3 DNA sequence: TGCGCCAGCAGCCAAGAAGCCGACGTGCAGGAACCCTACGAGCAGTACTTC. This codes for CASSQEADVQEPYEQYF. The J gene is TRBJ2-7, the V gene TRBV4-1; no firm D call. The CDR3 sequence is 17 residues long. Germline V gives CDR1 MGHRA, CDR2 YSYEKL. V was cut by 0 bases and J by 2 bases, with 17 bases left in between.